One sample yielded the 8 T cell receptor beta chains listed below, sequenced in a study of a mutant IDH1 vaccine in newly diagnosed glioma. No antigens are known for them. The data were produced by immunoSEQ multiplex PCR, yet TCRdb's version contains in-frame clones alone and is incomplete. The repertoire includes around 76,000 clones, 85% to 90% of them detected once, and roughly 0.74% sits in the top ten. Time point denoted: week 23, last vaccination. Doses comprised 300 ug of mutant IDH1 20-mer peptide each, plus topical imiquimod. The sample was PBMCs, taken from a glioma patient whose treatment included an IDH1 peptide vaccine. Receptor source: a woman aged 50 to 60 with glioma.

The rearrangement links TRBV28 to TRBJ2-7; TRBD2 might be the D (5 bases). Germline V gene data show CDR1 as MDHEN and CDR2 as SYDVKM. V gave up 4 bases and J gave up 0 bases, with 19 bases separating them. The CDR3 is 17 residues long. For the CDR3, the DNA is TGTGCCAGCAGTTCCAGAACGACGGGGAGCCTCTCCTACGAGCAGTACTTC. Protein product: CASSSRTTGSLSYEQYF.

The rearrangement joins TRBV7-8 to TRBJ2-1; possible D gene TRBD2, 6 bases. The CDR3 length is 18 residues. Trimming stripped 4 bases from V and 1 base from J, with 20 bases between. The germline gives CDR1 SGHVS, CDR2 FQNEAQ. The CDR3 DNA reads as TGTGCCAGCAGCTCGACCTCAGGCGGGATAAGTTCCTACAATGAGCAGTTCTTC. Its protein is CASSSTSGGISSYNEQFF.

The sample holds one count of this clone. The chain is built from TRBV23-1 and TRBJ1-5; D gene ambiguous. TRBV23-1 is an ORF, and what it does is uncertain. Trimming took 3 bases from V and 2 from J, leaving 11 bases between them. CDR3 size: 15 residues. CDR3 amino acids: CASSQSPGGNQPQHF. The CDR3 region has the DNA TGCGCCAGCAGTCAGTCCCCGGGCGGCAATCAGCCCCAGCATTTT.

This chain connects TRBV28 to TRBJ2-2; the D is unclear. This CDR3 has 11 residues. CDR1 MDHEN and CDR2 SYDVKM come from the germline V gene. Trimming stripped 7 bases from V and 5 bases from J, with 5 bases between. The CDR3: CASTNTGELFF. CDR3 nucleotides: TGTGCCAGCACAAATACCGGGGAGCTGTTTTTT. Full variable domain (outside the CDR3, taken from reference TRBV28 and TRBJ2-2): DVKVTQSSRYLVKRTGEKVFLECVQDMDHENMFWYRQDPGLGLRLIYFSYDVKMKEKGDIPEGYSVSREKKERFSLILESASTNQTSMYLCASTNTGELFFGEGSRLTVL.

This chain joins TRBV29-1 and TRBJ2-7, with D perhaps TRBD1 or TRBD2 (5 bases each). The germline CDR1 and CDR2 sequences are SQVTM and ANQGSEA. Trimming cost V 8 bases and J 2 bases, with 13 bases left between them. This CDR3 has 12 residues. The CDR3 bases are TGCAGCTTGAGGGACGGTACCTACGAGCAGTACTTC. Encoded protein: CSLRDGTYEQYF.

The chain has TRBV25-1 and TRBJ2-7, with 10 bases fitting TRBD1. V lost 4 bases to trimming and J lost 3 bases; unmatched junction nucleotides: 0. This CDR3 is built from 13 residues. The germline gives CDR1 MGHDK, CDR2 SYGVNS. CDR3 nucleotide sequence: TGTGCCAGCAGTGGGGACAGGGGCTACGAGCAGTACTTC. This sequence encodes CASSGDRGYEQYF.

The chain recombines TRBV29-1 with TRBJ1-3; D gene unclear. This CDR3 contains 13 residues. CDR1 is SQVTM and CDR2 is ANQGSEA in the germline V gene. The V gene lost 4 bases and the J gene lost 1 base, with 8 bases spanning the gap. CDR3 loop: CSVGPGSGNTIYF. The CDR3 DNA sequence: TGCAGCGTTGGTCCCGGGTCTGGAAACACCATATATTTT.

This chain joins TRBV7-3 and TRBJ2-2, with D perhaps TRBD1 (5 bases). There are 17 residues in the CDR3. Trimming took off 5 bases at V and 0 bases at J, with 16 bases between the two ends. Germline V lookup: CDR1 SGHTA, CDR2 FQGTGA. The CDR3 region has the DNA TGTGCCAGCAGCCCCGACAGCTTCCGCGCGAACACCGGGGAGCTGTTTTTT. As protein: CASSPDSFRANTGELFF.